This T cell receptor beta chain was identified in a study of blood T cell repertoires in COVID-19. There are a few counts of this clone. Trimming at V came to 3 bases and at J to 9 bases, leaving 10 bases not matched to a gene. From germline, CDR1 is GTSNPN and CDR2 SVGIG (reference sequence). This CDR3 region has 13 residues. The repertoire was sequenced with immunoSEQ multiplex PCR; TCRdb's copy has only in-frame clones and lacks some. The sample consists of 230,000 or so clones, more than 70% of them appearing once. The chain carries TRBV30 and TRBJ1-2, with 7 bases lining up with TRBD1. Sequenced sample: peripheral blood. This receptor was obtained from a man aged 40-50 years with active or convalescent COVID-19. The CDR3 region is CAWRQTYRGSYTF. Written as DNA, the CDR3 is TGTGCCTGGAGGCAAACCTACAGGGGCAGCTACACCTTC.